This passage covers 6 T cell receptor beta chains from one sample sequenced in a study of blood T cell repertoires in COVID-19. The table came from immunoSEQ multiplex PCR; TCRdb's copy has only in-frame clones and leaves some out. The data hold roughly 130,000 clones, with 80% to 85% observed a single time. Sequenced: peripheral blood. These receptors all stem from a woman aged 25 to 39 who had recovered from COVID-19.

V usage is TRBV2 and J usage is TRBJ1-2, with no clear D. This CDR3 spans 13 amino acids. From germline, CDR1 is SNHLY and CDR2 FYNNEI. V shed 6 bases and J shed 2 bases, with 10 bases lying between them. The CDR3: CASSSTGNYGYTF. The CDR3 bases are TGTGCCAGCAGCTCGACGGGGAACTATGGCTACACCTTC.

The chain employs TRBV14 and TRBJ2-7, with 9 bases fitting TRBD1. CDR3 length: 17 residues. After removal of 4 bases from V and 5 bases from J, the junction contained 15 bases not matched to a gene. The germline V gene has CDR1 SGHDN and CDR2 FVKESK. This chain's CDR3 is CASSRRITGTGSHEQYF. Written as DNA, the CDR3 is TGTGCCAGCAGCCGTAGAATTACCGGGACAGGGTCACACGAGCAGTACTTC.

This chain joins TRBV7-8 and TRBJ2-6, with TRBD1 matching over 8 bases. CDR3 size: 17 residues. CDR1 is SGHVS and CDR2 is FQNEAQ in the germline V gene. After removal of 3 bases from V and 2 bases from J, the junction contained 6 bases not matched to a gene. The CDR3 region has the DNA TGTGCCAGCAGCTTTCCACAGGGGGGACCTGGGGCCAACGTCCTGACTTTC. Its protein is CASSFPQGGPGANVLTF.

The rearrangement joins TRBV4-1 to TRBJ1-1; D is unclear. V was clipped by 0 bases and J by 11 bases, with 16 bases between them. Germline V CDR1 and CDR2: MGHRA, YSYEKL. The length of the CDR3 is 14 residues. CDR3 nucleotide sequence: TGCGCCAGCAGCCAAGAAGTCGAATCGACTCGGGCTTTCTTT. Translated, it gives CASSQEVESTRAFF.

This chain uses TRBV3-1 (or the pseudogene TRBV3-2) with TRBJ1-3; D not certain. CDR1 is LGHDT and CDR2 is YNNKEL in the germline V gene (reference sequence). Trimming left V 1 base short and J 0 bases short, with 4 bases between. The CDR3 contains 14 residues. CDR3 DNA sequence: TGTGCCAGCAGCCAAGGAGTCTCTGGAAACACCATATATTTT. It specifies CASSQGVSGNTIYF.

V and J are TRBV3-1 (or the pseudogene TRBV3-2) and TRBJ1-1; possible D gene TRBD1, 5 bases. This CDR3 has 14 amino acids. From germline, CDR1 is LGHDT and CDR2 YNNKEL (reference sequence). Trimming took off 3 bases at V and 4 bases at J, with 12 bases between the two ends. The CDR3 reads CASSQAGSSTEAFF. CDR3 bases: TGTGCCAGCAGCCAGGCAGGGTCGAGCACTGAAGCTTTCTTT.